This passage covers 23 T cell receptor beta chains from one sample sequenced in a study of CD8 T cells in Susac syndrome. Random hexamers primed reverse transcription of about 0.45 to 1 ug RNA. Via MiXCR, TCRdb re-called the immunoSEQ multiplex PCR reads, giving one row per CDR3 protein. The sample lists 150,000 to 200,000 distinct CDR3 sequences; roughly 94% were seen once. Sequencing was performed on CD4+ T cells from PBMCs. The receptors here all came from a human donor with multiple sclerosis.

This sequence joins TRBV6-4 and TRBJ2-1, with D maybe TRBD2 (5 bases). The CDR3 runs to 13 residues. V gave up 6 bases and J gave up 8 bases, with 14 bases separating them. Germline values: CDR1 MRHNA, CDR2 SNTAGT. The CDR3 DNA reads TGTGCCAGCAGCTTTGAGTCCGGGGATGAGCAGTTCTTC. It codes for CASSFESGDEQFF.

The chain links TRBV10-3 to TRBJ2-7; unclear D gene. The germline CDR1 and CDR2 sequences are ENHRY and SYGVKD. This CDR3 comprises 14 residues. V lost 0 bases and J 2 bases, leaving 8 bases between the germline ends. Here the CDR3 reads CAISESKGTYEQYF. For the CDR3, the DNA is TGTGCCATCAGTGAGTCTAAGGGAACCTACGAGCAGTACTTC.

In this sample, this clonotype turned up a few times. CDR3 protein: CAWSPSGIYGYTF. The CDR3, as DNA: TGTGCCTGGAGTCCCAGTGGGATCTATGGCTACACCTTC. The genes are TRBV30 and TRBJ1-2; D gene unclear. Trimming shortened V by 2 bases and J by 4 bases, and 11 bases separated the two germline ends. CDR1 is GTSNPN and CDR2 is SVGIG in the germline V gene (reference sequence). The CDR3 contains 13 residues.

J is TRBJ1-4 and V is TRBV27; the D is unclear. CDR1 is MNHEY and CDR2 is SMNVEV in the germline V gene (reference sequence). The CDR3 contains 14 residues. Trimming shortened V by 6 bases and J by 3 bases, and 11 bases separated the two germline ends. The CDR3 bases are TGTGCCAGCAGCCCGCTCGGGGCTAATGAAAAACTGTTTTTT. Encoded protein: CASSPLGANEKLFF. Together with reference TRBV27 and TRBJ1-4, the CDR3 gives the full variable domain: EAQVTQNPRYLITVTGKKLTVTCSQNMNHEYMSWYRQDPGLGLRQIYYSMNVEVTDKGDVPEGYKVSRKEKRNFPLILESPSPNQTSLYFCASSPLGANEKLFFGSGTQLSVL.

The CDR3 nucleotides are TGTGCCAGCAGTCCGGGTCGCCTTTACAATGAGCAGTTCTTC. This codes for CASSPGRLYNEQFF. The J gene is TRBJ2-1, the V gene TRBV27; D gene ambiguous. The CDR3 consists of 14 residues. CDR1 and CDR2 from the germline V gene are MNHEY and SMNVEV (reference sequence). The V end lost 5 bases, the J end lost 4 bases, and 12 bases lay between the germline ends.

V is TRBV19 and J is TRBJ1-1; D unclear. The germline V and J ends were trimmed by 3 bases and 0 bases, with 8 bases remaining between them. CDR1 and CDR2 from the germline V gene are LNHDA and SQIVND (reference sequence). The CDR3 loop spans 14 amino acids. In nucleotides, the CDR3 is TGTGCCAGTAGTATGGGGAGGCTGAACACTGAAGCTTTCTTT. This encodes CASSMGRLNTEAFF.

V and J are TRBV7-9 and TRBJ1-1, with D possibly being TRBD1 (5 bases). Germline V gene lookup returns CDR1 SEHNR and CDR2 FQNEAQ (reference sequence). The V gene lost 5 bases and the J gene lost 0 bases, with 13 bases spanning the gap. This CDR3 is 15 amino acids long. The DNA of the CDR3 is TGTGCCAGCAGCCTGGGGACGGCAATGAACACTGAAGCTTTCTTT. Translated: CASSLGTAMNTEAFF.

The CDR3 DNA reads as TGTGCCAGCAGTTACACGGGGCACACCGGGGAGCTGTTTTTT. Translated, it gives CASSYTGHTGELFF. The chain uses TRBV6-5 and TRBJ2-2; D may match TRBD1 or TRBD2 (5 bases each). The CDR3 runs to 14 residues. The V end lost 2 bases, the J end lost 3 bases, and 7 bases lay between the germline ends. The germline CDR1 and CDR2 sequences are MNHEY and SVGAGI.

The gene calls are TRBV6-2 or TRBV6-3 and TRBJ2-3; D assignment may be TRBD1 or TRBD2 (5 bases each). The ends were cut back, 6 bases at V and 6 bases at J, with 16 bases in the middle. This CDR3 comprises 14 residues. CDR1 MNHEY and CDR2 SVGEGT come from the germline V gene. In DNA, the CDR3 is TGTGCCAGCAGGACGCCGTTAGAGGGGGATACGCAGTATTTT. Protein product: CASRTPLEGDTQYF.

The chain uses TRBV5-4 and TRBJ2-2; D perhaps matches TRBD1 (5 bases). CDR1 is SGHNT and CDR2 is YYREEE in the germline V gene (reference sequence). The CDR3 runs to 16 residues. V was shortened by 4 bases and J by 0 bases, with 13 bases between the two germline ends. In nucleotides, the CDR3 is TGTGCCAGCAGCCACCAGGGATCCGCGAACACCGGGGAGCTGTTTTTT. Its protein product is CASSHQGSANTGELFF.

The chain employs TRBV30 and TRBJ2-7; D assignment may be TRBD1 or TRBD2 (5 bases each). Germline CDR1 is GTSNPN and CDR2 is SVGIG (reference sequence). The CDR3 totals 12 residues. V lost 5 bases and J 3 bases, leaving 11 bases between the germline ends. In DNA form, the CDR3 reads TGTGCCTGGGATTGGGACGGCTACGAGCAGTACTTC. Its protein product is CAWDWDGYEQYF.

The V call is TRBV29-1, the J call TRBJ1-1; D gene unclear. The germline CDR1 and CDR2 sequences are SQVTM and ANQGSEA. V lost 4 bases to trimming and J lost 1 base, with 4 bases between them. This CDR3 contains 11 residues. CDR3 residues: CSVARNTEAFF. CDR3 in DNA: TGCAGCGTTGCCCGGAACACTGAAGCTTTCTTT. Using reference TRBV29-1 and TRBJ1-1 for the parts outside the CDR3, the full variable domain is SAVISQKPSRDICQRGTSLTIQCQVDSQVTMMFWYRQQPGQSLTLIATANQGSEATYESGFVIDKFPISRPNLTFSTLTVSNMSPEDSSIYLCSVARNTEAFFGQGTRLTVV.

The chain uses TRBV12-3 or TRBV12-4 and TRBJ1-5; D is unresolved. CDR3 size: 11 residues. Trimming left V 5 bases short and J 15 bases short, with 14 bases between. The DNA of the CDR3 is TGTGCCAGCAGTATAGGTCCCAATCTGCATTTT. This gives the protein CASSIGPNLHF.

The rearrangement uses TRBV30 and TRBJ2-1; 7 bases line up with TRBD1. Trimming cost V 4 bases and J 7 bases; bases outside gene matches: 13. Germline CDR1 is GTSNPN and CDR2 is SVGIG (reference sequence). The CDR3 consists of 15 residues. The CDR3 loop is CAWILRGLPGNEQFF. As DNA, the CDR3 is TGTGCCTGGATCCTTAGGGGGCTACCGGGGAATGAGCAGTTCTTC.

The chain links TRBV5-1 to TRBJ2-3; no clear D gene. This CDR3 contains 12 residues. Germline assignment: CDR1 SGHRS and CDR2 YFSETQ. V was cut by 4 bases and J by 4 bases, with 7 bases left in between. Written as DNA, the CDR3 is TGCGCCAGCAGCCCGGACGCAGATACGCAGTATTTT. Translation: CASSPDADTQYF.

The chain joins TRBV10-3 to TRBJ2-5; D possibly corresponds to TRBD2 (6 bases). Germline lookup yields CDR1 ENHRY and CDR2 SYGVKD. Trimming removed 4 bases at V and 4 bases at J, with 10 bases between. There are 13 residues in the CDR3. CDR3 loop: CAISGEERETQYF. CDR3 in DNA: TGTGCCATCAGTGGGGAGGAGAGAGAGACCCAGTACTTC.

The chain combines TRBV5-4 with TRBJ1-2; tentatively, D is TRBD1 (5 bases). Looked up from germline, CDR1 is SGHNT and CDR2 is YYREEE (reference sequence). This CDR3 region has 14 residues. The V and J ends lost 1 base and 8 bases respectively, with 15 bases between them. The CDR3 DNA is TGTGCCAGCAGCTTGAGGGACCTAGGATACGGCTACACCTTC. This gives the protein CASSLRDLGYGYTF.

The chain couples TRBV23-1 to TRBJ2-7; no reliable D call. TRBV23-1 is classed as an ORF, of uncertain function. With 1 base removed from V and 0 bases from J, the gap between germline ends came to 10 bases. This CDR3 has 15 residues. The DNA for the CDR3 is TGCGCCAGCAGTCAATTTGTTCGGGTCTCCTACGAGCAGTACTTC. This translates into CASSQFVRVSYEQYF.

The chain links TRBV20-1 to TRBJ1-2; D unresolved. V was clipped by 5 bases and J by 6 bases, with 13 bases between them. The CDR3 has 12 residues. Germline CDR1 is DFQATT and CDR2 is SNEGSKA (reference sequence). Here the CDR3 reads CSAALGSDGYTF. As DNA, the CDR3 is TGCAGTGCTGCCCTAGGGAGTGATGGCTACACCTTC.

The chain joins TRBV30 to TRBJ1-2, with D possibly being TRBD1 (6 bases). The length of the CDR3 is 15 residues. In germline, CDR1 is GTSNPN, CDR2 SVGIG (reference sequence). The V and J ends lost 0 bases and 2 bases respectively, with 13 bases between them. The CDR3 coding sequence is TGTGCCTGGAGTGTAAAGGCAGGGGCGAACTATGGCTACACCTTC. Residues: CAWSVKAGANYGYTF.

This chain uses TRBV5-1 with TRBJ2-1; 10 bases map to TRBD1. The CDR3 extends over 14 amino acids. Trimming at V came to 4 bases and at J to 9 bases, leaving 7 bases not matched to a gene. Germline loops: CDR1 SGHRS, CDR2 YFSETQ. The CDR3 region has the DNA TGCGCCAGCAGCGGGACAGGGGTTCTGGGTGAGCAGTTCTTC. This sequence encodes CASSGTGVLGEQFF. The whole variable domain, filled in from reference TRBV5-1 and TRBJ2-1, reads KAGVTQTPRYLIKTRGQQVTLSCSPISGHRSVSWYQQTPGQGLQFLFEYFSETQRNKGNFPGRFSGRQFSNSRSEMNVSTLELGDSALYLCASSGTGVLGEQFFGPGTRLTVL.

This chain uses TRBV5-1 with TRBJ2-2; 7 bases align to TRBD1. Germline CDR1 reads SGHRS; CDR2 reads YFSETQ. The length of the CDR3 is 14 residues. V dropped 5 bases and J dropped 5; count of bases not matched to a gene: 6. The CDR3: CASRRQGRTGELFF. The CDR3 coding sequence is TGCGCCAGCAGGAGACAGGGACGAACCGGGGAGCTGTTTTTT.

This chain links TRBV5-4 with TRBJ2-5, with TRBD1 identical over 9 bases. V was pared by 0 bases and J by 4 bases, with 7 bases of the junction left unmatched. The CDR3 has 16 amino acids. Germline lookup yields CDR1 SGHNT and CDR2 YYREEE (reference sequence). This CDR3 is CASSLVGGTGPETQYF. The DNA of the CDR3 is TGTGCCAGCAGCTTGGTCGGTGGGACAGGGCCAGAGACCCAGTACTTC. The full variable domain, completed using reference TRBV5-4 and TRBJ2-5, is ETGVTQSPTHLIKTRGQQVTLRCSSQSGHNTVSWYQQALGQGPQFIFQYYREEENGRGNFPPRFSGLQFPNYSSELNVNALELDDSALYLCASSLVGGTGPETQYFGPGTRLLVL.